This T cell receptor (beta chain) is from a study of blood T cell repertoires in COVID-19. V lost 1 base and J lost 1, with 7 bases in between. The V gene's germline CDR1 is LGHDT and CDR2 YNNKEL (reference sequence). The CDR3 spans 14 residues. Sequenced by immunoSEQ multiplex PCR; TCRdb stores in-frame clones only, minus some. The table lists about 82,000 clones, around nine tenths of them singletons, with 1% to 1.5% in the top ten. The J gene is TRBJ1-1, the V gene TRBV3-1 (or the pseudogene TRBV3-2); no clear D. This TCR was sampled from a woman aged 45-59 years with acute COVID-19. Sequences were obtained from PBMCs or T cells enriched from blood (not recorded which). CDR3 amino acids: CASSQARGNTEAFF. DNA for the CDR3: TGTGCCAGCAGCCAAGCCCGAGGGAACACTGAAGCTTTCTTT.